This T cell receptor (beta chain) was profiled in a study of human T cells and chemical hapten exposure. One entry per CDR3 protein results from TCRdb running MiXCR on the RACE reads. The repertoire holds about 120,000 distinct CDR3 sequences, with approximately 15% as singletons. This CDR3 spans 16 amino acids. Germline assignment: CDR1 SNHLY and CDR2 FYNNEI. V was clipped by 5 bases and J by 5 bases; unmatched bases: 11. Noted time point: patch test 1, 2 weeks after DPC sensitization. As for treatment: therapeutic diphenylcyclopropenone sensitization with weekly scalp DPC. This clonotype was detected only a few times.

This sample comprised whole blood, obtained in connection with sensitization to the hapten diphenylcyclopropenone (DPC). This receptor was taken from a man younger than 35 with alopecia areata. Some clones in this sample may be carry-over from other donors' samples. This rearrangement joins TRBV2 to TRBJ2-3; 9 positions match TRBD2. CDR3 region: CASSPLAGALGDTQYF. For the CDR3, the DNA is TGTGCCAGCAGTCCCTTAGCGGGGGCTCTTGGAGATACGCAGTATTTT.